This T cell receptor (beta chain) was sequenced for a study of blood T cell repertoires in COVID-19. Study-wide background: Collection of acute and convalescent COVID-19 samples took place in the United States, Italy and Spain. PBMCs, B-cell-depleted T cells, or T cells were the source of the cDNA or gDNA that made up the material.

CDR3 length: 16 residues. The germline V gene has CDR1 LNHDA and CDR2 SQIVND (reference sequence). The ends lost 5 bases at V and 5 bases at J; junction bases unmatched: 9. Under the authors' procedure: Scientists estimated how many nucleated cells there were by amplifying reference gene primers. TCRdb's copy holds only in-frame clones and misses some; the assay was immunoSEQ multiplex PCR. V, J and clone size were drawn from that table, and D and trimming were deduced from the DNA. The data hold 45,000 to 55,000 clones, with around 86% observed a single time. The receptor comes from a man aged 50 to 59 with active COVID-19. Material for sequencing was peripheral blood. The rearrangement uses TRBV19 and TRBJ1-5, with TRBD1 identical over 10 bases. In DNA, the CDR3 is TGTGCCAGTAGTCTACATACCGACAGGGGGCATCAGCCCCAGCATTTT. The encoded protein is CASSLHTDRGHQPQHF.